One sample yielded the 29 T cell receptor beta chains listed below, sequenced in a study of blood T cell repertoires in COVID-19. Clones were read by immunoSEQ multiplex PCR, and TCRdb kept only the in-frame ones, dropping some. The profile shows 150,000 to 200,000 clones, 75% to 85% of them singletons. The sequencing input was peripheral blood. The receptors shown here come from a woman in her forties with COVID-19, enrolled during active disease.

The rearrangement links TRBV7-2 to TRBJ2-7, with 8 bases identical to TRBD2. Germline V gene data show CDR1 as SGHTA and CDR2 as FQGNSA. V was pared by 3 bases and J by 6 bases, with 10 bases of the junction left unmatched. The CDR3 is 15 amino acids. CDR3 coding DNA: TGTGCCAGCAGCTTGCTAGCGGGTCAGTTCTCCGAGCAGTACTTC. This translates into CASSLLAGQFSEQYF. Complete variable domain (other parts from reference TRBV7-2 and TRBJ2-7): GAGVSQSPSNKVTEKGKDVELRCDPISGHTALYWYRQSLGQGLEFLIYFQGNSAPDKSGLPSDRFSAERTGGSVSTLTIQRTQQEDSAVYLCASSLLAGQFSEQYFGPGTRLTVT.

This sequence joins TRBV29-1 and TRBJ2-7; D possibly corresponds to TRBD1 (6 bases). V lost 3 bases, J lost 2 bases, and 11 bases lay in between. The CDR3 runs to 13 residues. Germline V gene lookup returns CDR1 SQVTM and CDR2 ANQGSEA. Written as DNA, the CDR3 is TGCAGCGTTGAGGGGGCCTTGACCTACGAGCAGTACTTC. It is translated as CSVEGALTYEQYF.

This clone has a single count. The chain links TRBV18 to TRBJ2-2; the D gene is possibly TRBD1 (6 bases). The CDR3 runs to 15 residues. Germline assignment: CDR1 KGHSH and CDR2 LQKENI. The V and J ends lost 3 bases and 1 base respectively, with 9 bases between them. CDR3 residues: CASSPPTGNTGELFF. Written as DNA, the CDR3 is TGTGCCAGCTCACCCCCGACAGGGAACACCGGGGAGCTGTTTTTT. Full variable domain (missing parts from reference TRBV18 and TRBJ2-2): NAGVMQNPRHLVRRRGQEARLRCSPMKGHSHVYWYRQLPEEGLKFMVYLQKENIIDESGMPKERFSAEFPKEGPSILRIQQVVRGDSAAYFCASSPPTGNTGELFFGEGSRLTVL.

The chain joins TRBV10-3 to TRBJ2-2, with 7 positions matching TRBD2. With V trimmed by 2 bases and J by 1 base, 10 bases remained unmatched. Germline assignment: CDR1 ENHRY and CDR2 SYGVKD. This CDR3 has 18 residues. CDR3 amino acids: CAISELFPSGQNTGELFF. CDR3 bases: TGTGCCATCAGTGAGCTTTTTCCTAGCGGCCAGAACACCGGGGAGCTGTTTTTT.

The chain links TRBV15 to TRBJ2-2, with a possible D match to TRBD1 (6 bases). Germline loops: CDR1 LNHNV, CDR2 YYDKDF (reference sequence). The CDR3 runs 16 residues. V dropped 0 bases and J dropped 2 bases, with 10 bases sitting between them. The chain's CDR3 is CATSRESGDNTGELFF. As DNA, the CDR3 is TGTGCCACCAGCAGAGAATCAGGGGATAACACCGGGGAGCTGTTTTTT.

This sequence joins TRBV4-3 and TRBJ1-1; tentatively, D is TRBD1 (5 bases). The V gene's germline CDR1 is LGHNA and CDR2 YSLEER. With 1 base removed from V and 2 bases from J, the gap between germline ends came to 5 bases. The CDR3 has 13 residues. In nucleotides, the CDR3 is TGCGCCAGCAGCCAAGGGGGCAACACTGAAGCTTTCTTT. Translated: CASSQGGNTEAFF.

This chain joins TRBV10-3 and TRBJ2-1, with TRBD1 identical over 8 bases. CDR1 and CDR2 from the germline V gene are ENHRY and SYGVKD. Losses at the gene ends were 7 bases for V and 8 bases for J; bases not matched to a gene: 7. This CDR3 has 13 residues. CDR3 DNA sequence: TGTGCCATCACCAGGGGGCGCGGGGATGAGCAGTTCTTC. Its protein is CAITRGRGDEQFF.

This clone was counted between two and nine times. The chain joins TRBV2 to TRBJ2-3, with 8 bases lining up with TRBD1. The junction had 19 bases not matched to a gene; V was cut back by 4 bases and J by 4 bases. Looked up from germline, CDR1 is SNHLY and CDR2 is FYNNEI. The CDR3 totals 19 residues. The CDR3 coding sequence is TGTGCCAGCAGTGCCCCTTTCCTCTTACAGGGGGATGAAGCAGATACGCAGTATTTT. Translated: CASSAPFLLQGDEADTQYF.

The V gene is TRBV4-1, the J gene TRBJ2-5, with 8 bases that match TRBD2. CDR3 length: 16 residues. Germline CDR1 is MGHRA and CDR2 is YSYEKL. The trim removed 5 bases at V and 4 bases at J, leaving 12 bases unmatched. This chain's CDR3 is CASSEVPTGGPETQYF. The CDR3 DNA reads as TGCGCCAGCAGCGAAGTCCCGACGGGAGGGCCAGAGACCCAGTACTTC.

The gene calls are TRBV6-2 or TRBV6-3 and TRBJ2-5; no clear D gene. Trimming left V 4 bases short and J 5 bases short, with 14 bases between. Germline-derived CDR1 and CDR2 are MNHEY and SVGEGT. The CDR3 covers 14 residues. As DNA, the CDR3 is TGTGCCAGCAGTTGGAAAGGCGGTCGGGAGACCCAGTACTTC. Translating it yields CASSWKGGRETQYF.

V gene TRBV30 combines with J gene TRBJ1-2; D is undetermined. Trimming took 5 bases from V and 9 from J, leaving 13 bases between them. The CDR3 runs 11 residues. Germline-derived CDR1 and CDR2 are GTSNPN and SVGIG (reference sequence). As DNA, the CDR3 is TGTGCCTGGGCCCCCTCAGTTAGCTACACCTTC. This encodes CAWAPSVSYTF.

The chain links TRBV11-2 to TRBJ2-1; 8 bases fit TRBD2. Per germline, CDR1 SGHAT and CDR2 FQNNGV. This CDR3 contains 15 residues. Trimming cost V 1 base and J 8 bases; bases outside gene matches: 7. CDR3 protein: CASSLGTSLLYEQFF. The CDR3 nucleotides are TGTGCCAGCAGCTTAGGGACTAGCTTACTTTATGAGCAGTTCTTC.

This clone appeared a few times. The chain has TRBV5-1 and TRBJ1-4, with TRBD1 identical over 8 bases. The junction had 5 bases not matched to a gene; V was cut back by 7 bases and J by 6 bases. CDR3 length: 13 amino acids. The germline V gene has CDR1 SGHRS and CDR2 YFSETQ. The CDR3: CASSDRADEKLFF. CDR3 sequence (DNA): TGCGCCAGCTCGGACAGGGCGGATGAAAAACTGTTTTTT.

The gene calls are TRBV19 and TRBJ2-7; 9 bases agree with TRBD2. The CDR3 sequence is 16 residues long. CDR1 is LNHDA and CDR2 is SQIVND in the germline V gene (reference sequence). Losses at the gene ends were 5 bases for V and 2 bases for J; bases not matched to a gene: 10. The DNA for the CDR3 is TGTGCCAGTAGTTTCCTTAGCGGGGGCGAAGCCTACGAGCAGTACTTC. Its translation: CASSFLSGGEAYEQYF.

V usage is TRBV9 and J usage is TRBJ1-3; D possibly corresponds to TRBD1 (5 bases). The V gene lost 0 bases and the J gene lost 4 bases, with 14 bases spanning the gap. This CDR3 region has 16 residues. The germline CDR1 and CDR2 sequences are SGDLS and YYNGEE. CDR3: CASSVGGRVRGNTIYF. CDR3 coding DNA: TGTGCCAGCAGCGTAGGGGGCAGGGTGAGAGGAAACACCATATATTTT.

The chain joins TRBV19 to TRBJ2-3, with 8 bases that match TRBD1. V trimming: 3 bases; J trimming: 2 bases; junction bases outside the gene matches: 7. Germline V gene lookup returns CDR1 LNHDA and CDR2 SQIVND (reference sequence). This CDR3 comprises 16 residues. The chain's CDR3 is CASSMNRGRFTDTQYF. CDR3 DNA: TGTGCCAGTAGTATGAACAGGGGGAGATTCACAGATACGCAGTATTTT.

The chain links TRBV2 to TRBJ2-5; D is ambiguous. The CDR3 runs 14 residues. V lost 0 bases and J 4 bases, leaving 9 bases between the germline ends. Germline CDR1 is SNHLY and CDR2 is FYNNEI. CDR3: CASSEAQWLETQYF. The CDR3, as DNA: TGTGCCAGCAGTGAAGCGCAATGGCTAGAGACCCAGTACTTC.

For the CDR3, the DNA is TGTGCCAGCAGCCTCATGGGACAGGGGGCTTGGCAGCCCCAGCATTTT. This sequence encodes CASSLMGQGAWQPQHF. The chain carries TRBV5-6 and TRBJ1-5, with 12 bases lining up with TRBD1. V lost 4 bases and J lost 7; bases outside the gene matches: 9. This CDR3 contains 16 residues. Germline V gene sequence: CDR1 SGHDT, CDR2 YYEEEE.

This clone was picked up a small number of times. The rearrangement links TRBV3-1 (or the pseudogene TRBV3-2) to TRBJ1-2, with 7 bases matching TRBD1. The trim removed 4 bases at V and 8 bases at J, leaving 10 bases unmatched. The CDR3 contains 14 residues. CDR1 is LGHDT, CDR2 YNNKEL, per germline (reference sequence). As DNA, the CDR3 is TGTGCCAGCAGCCCGTATGACAGGGTAGGAGGCTACACCTTC. Its protein is CASSPYDRVGGYTF.

The gene calls are TRBV5-1 and TRBJ2-1, with TRBD2 matching over 9 bases. The V gene end was trimmed by 4 bases and the J gene end by 8 bases; junction bases not matched to a gene: 4. This CDR3 comprises 13 residues. Germline V gene sequence: CDR1 SGHRS, CDR2 YFSETQ. The DNA of the CDR3 is TGCGCCAGCAGCCGACCTAGCGGGGATGAGCAGTTCTTC. As protein: CASSRPSGDEQFF.

The V and J genes are TRBV2 and TRBJ2-1, with D possibly TRBD2 on 6 matching bases. Per the germline V gene, CDR1 is SNHLY and CDR2 is FYNNEI. This CDR3 region has 15 residues. Trimming stripped 11 bases from V and 6 bases from J, with 23 bases between. The CDR3 is CARAVTPLGGNEQFF. CDR3 DNA: TGTGCCCGTGCAGTGACCCCCCTGGGGGGCAATGAGCAGTTCTTC.

CDR3 amino acids: CASSYAGAGGEPQHF. The DNA for the CDR3 is TGTGCCAGCAGCTATGCAGGAGCGGGGGGAGAGCCCCAGCATTTT. The gene calls are TRBV11-2 and TRBJ1-5, with a tentative D call TRBD1 (5 bases). The CDR3 has 15 residues. CDR1 is SGHAT and CDR2 is FQNNGV in the germline V gene. Deletions cut 4 bases from V and 8 bases from J, with 18 bases between.

The gene calls are TRBV19 and TRBJ1-5; a possible D gene is TRBD1 (6 bases). The CDR3 covers 15 residues. Germline loops: CDR1 LNHDA, CDR2 SQIVND (reference sequence). Between the trimmed V and J ends, which lost 3 bases and 7 bases, there was a span of 16 bases. Written as DNA, the CDR3 is TGTGCCAGTAGTATCCCCCGAAACGGACAGCAGCCCCAGCATTTT. Amino acids: CASSIPRNGQQPQHF. Full variable domain (rest looked up from reference TRBV19 and TRBJ1-5): DGGITQSPKYLFRKEGQNVTLSCEQNLNHDAMYWYRQDPGQGLRLIYYSQIVNDFQKGDIAEGYSVSREKKESFPLTVTSAQKNPTAFYLCASSIPRNGQQPQHFGDGTRLSIL.

This chain joins TRBV14 and TRBJ2-2; 7 nucleotides align to TRBD2. V shed 0 bases, J shed 3 bases, and the junction held 4 bases outside the gene matches. Germline V gene data show CDR1 as SGHDN and CDR2 as FVKESK. The CDR3 spans 16 residues. CDR3 bases: TGTGCCAGCAGCCAAGAAGGAGCGGGACACACCGGGGAGCTGTTTTTT. Translating gives CASSQEGAGHTGELFF. The whole variable domain, filled in from reference TRBV14 and TRBJ2-2, reads EAGVTQFPSHSVIEKGQTVTLRCDPISGHDNLYWYRRVMGKEIKFLLHFVKESKQDESGMPNNRFLAERTGGTYSTLKVQPAELEDSGVYFCASSQEGAGHTGELFFGEGSRLTVL.

The CDR3 nucleotides read TGCGCCAGCAGCTTGGGGGGGGGTTCACCCCTCCACTTT. Translated: CASSLGGGSPLHF. The chain combines TRBV5-1 with TRBJ1-6, with D maybe TRBD1 (5 bases). The CDR3 has 13 amino acids. V lost 0 bases and J 9 bases, leaving 7 bases between the germline ends. Germline CDR1 and CDR2: SGHRS and YFSETQ. The full variable domain, completed using reference TRBV5-1 and TRBJ1-6, is KAGVTQTPRYLIKTRGQQVTLSCSPISGHRSVSWYQQTPGQGLQFLFEYFSETQRNKGNFPGRFSGRQFSNSRSEMNVSTLELGDSALYLCASSLGGGSPLHFGNGTRLTVT.

This chain links TRBV27 with TRBJ1-3, with 8 bases lining up with TRBD1. V lost 2 bases to trimming and J lost 5 bases; unmatched junction nucleotides: 5. The CDR3 extends over 15 amino acids. CDR1 and CDR2 (germline): MNHEY, SMNVEV (reference sequence). The CDR3 DNA reads TGTGCCAGCAGTTTAGGGCCAGGGGGCCGAAACACCATATATTTT. Translated, it gives CASSLGPGGRNTIYF.

The chain's CDR3 is CASSSTPNTEAFF. CDR3 DNA: TGTGCCAGCAGCTCGACACCGAACACTGAAGCTTTCTTT. V usage is TRBV7-2 and J usage is TRBJ1-1, with D unresolved. Germline CDR1 reads SGHTA; CDR2 reads FQGNSA. The ends were cut back, 4 bases at V and 1 base at J, with 7 bases in the middle. The CDR3 contains 13 residues.

This clone was seen a few times. The V and J genes are TRBV7-9 and TRBJ2-7; 11 bases line up with TRBD1. The germline CDR1 and CDR2 sequences are SEHNR and FQNEAQ (reference sequence). Trimming at V came to 5 bases and at J to 4 bases, leaving 19 bases not matched to a gene. The CDR3 extends over 19 amino acids. Written as DNA, the CDR3 is TGTGCCAGCAGCCCCCCATTTCGGGACAGGGGGACTCCTCTATACGAGCAGTACTTC. Translated, it gives CASSPPFRDRGTPLYEQYF.

There are a few counts of this clone. This chain connects TRBV18 to TRBJ2-5; 7 bases fit TRBD1. V lost 5 bases to trimming and J lost 2 bases; unmatched junction nucleotides: 5. The germline CDR1 and CDR2 sequences are KGHSH and LQKENI. This CDR3 has 14 residues. CDR3 region: CASSSRTGQETQYF. The CDR3 coding sequence is TGTGCCAGCTCATCCCGGACAGGACAAGAGACCCAGTACTTC.